This T cell receptor (beta chain) was retrieved from a study of T cells after yellow fever vaccination. Germline V lookup: CDR1 SGHTA, CDR2 FQGNSA. Trimming took 3 bases from V and 5 from J; bases not matched to a gene: 1. This CDR3 has 15 amino acids. TCRdb ran MiXCR on the 5' RACE reads and lists one entry per CDR3 protein. The sample carries 500,000 to 650,000 distinct CDR3 sequences, approximately 13% recorded once. The input for sequencing was PBMCs, taken on the day of the yellow fever booster vaccination. This chain links TRBV7-2 with TRBJ2-1; 13 bases agree with TRBD2. This TCR came from a man aged 25 to 45 who received the YFV17D yellow fever vaccine. The CDR3 DNA is TGTGCCAGCAGCTTTGGGACTAGCGGGGACAATGAGCAGTTCTTC. Translation gives CASSFGTSGDNEQFF.